The 15 T cell receptor beta chains presented below share a single source sample, sequenced in a study of T cells in Graves' hyperthyroidism and ophthalmopathy. Amplification yielded TCR beta CDR3 regions, with RNA transcripts as the source. With the HTBI primer set, the TCR CDR3 went through a first round of RT-PCR. MiXCR, applied by TCRdb to the multiplex PCR reads, yields one record per CDR3 protein. This sample has over 650,000 distinct CDR3 sequences, with approximately 16% found just once. The material sequenced was blood. Source of these receptors: a man between 18 and 35 years old with Graves' hyperthyroidism.

Many counts were recorded for this clonotype. The rearrangement uses TRBV29-1 and TRBJ2-1; D may be TRBD2 (5 bases). The CDR3 length is 14 residues. V lost 1 base to trimming and J lost 7 bases, with 14 bases between them. The germline CDR1 and CDR2 sequences are SQVTM and ANQGSEA. Here the CDR3 reads CSVEGVRVRNEQFF. The CDR3 DNA reads as TGCAGCGTTGAAGGGGTGAGGGTGAGAAATGAGCAGTTCTTC.

This clonotype occurred many times. The genes are TRBV29-1 and TRBJ1-2; 9 bases are shared with TRBD1. J lost 4 bases, V lost 7 bases, and 7 bases had no gene match. The CDR3 is made up of 13 amino acids. Germline CDR1 SQVTM, CDR2 ANQGSEA. The CDR3 coding sequence is TGCAGCGGGGGACAGGGACAGAGCTATGGCTACACCTTC. This encodes CSGGQGQSYGYTF.

The chain links TRBV19 to TRBJ2-1; 9 nucleotides line up with TRBD2. Per germline, CDR1 LNHDA and CDR2 SQIVND (reference sequence). The CDR3 runs to 15 residues. V was clipped by 3 bases and J by 3 bases; unmatched bases: 3. The CDR3: CASSIAGGFYNEQFF. CDR3 coding DNA: TGTGCCAGTAGTATCGCGGGAGGGTTCTACAATGAGCAGTTCTTC.

This clonotype was detected many times. The chain uses TRBV7-3 and TRBJ2-3; the D gene is possibly TRBD2 (7 bases). Trimming stripped 1 base from V and 2 bases from J, with 13 bases between. Germline CDR1 SGHTA, CDR2 FQGTGA. The CDR3 consists of 16 residues. The CDR3: CASSLRGGGVTDTQYF. In nucleotides, the CDR3 is TGTGCCAGCAGCTTAAGGGGGGGCGGGGTCACAGATACGCAGTATTTT. Filled out from reference TRBV7-3 and TRBJ2-3, the complete variable domain reads GAGVSQTPSNKVTEKGKYVELRCDPISGHTALYWYRQSLGQGPEFLIYFQGTGAADDSGLPNDRFFAVRPEGSVSTLKIQRTERGDSAVYLCASSLRGGGVTDTQYFGPGTRLTVL.

This chain connects TRBV6-1 to TRBJ1-1; no definite D call. The germline CDR1 and CDR2 sequences are MNHNS and SASEGT. This CDR3 spans 14 amino acids. V shed 7 bases and J shed 1 base, with 13 bases lying between them. The CDR3: CASTEHGKNTEAFF. As DNA, the CDR3 is TGTGCCAGCACAGAACACGGTAAGAACACTGAAGCTTTCTTT.

There are a few counts of this clonotype. The chain links TRBV11-2 to TRBJ2-1; D is ambiguous. The V gene lost 3 bases and the J gene lost 6 bases, with 12 bases spanning the gap. This CDR3 region has 14 residues. From germline, CDR1 is SGHAT and CDR2 FQNNGV. DNA of the CDR3: TGTGCCAGCAGCTTGGGCTTCCGCGTCAATGAGCAGTTCTTC. It yields the protein CASSLGFRVNEQFF.

The chain uses TRBV4-3 and TRBJ2-7; TRBD1 is a possible D gene (6 bases). The CDR3 extends over 17 amino acids. CDR1 LGHNA and CDR2 YSLEER come from the germline V gene. V was trimmed by 5 bases and J by 0 bases, leaving 20 bases between them. The DNA of the CDR3 is TGCGCCAGCAGCGGCAGAAGCATCCGGGACAACTCCTACGAGCAGTACTTC. Translated, it gives CASSGRSIRDNSYEQYF.

This clonotype came up a few times. As DNA, the CDR3 is TGTGCCAGCAGCTTGGCGGGAGGGCCCAGATACAATGAGCAGTTCTTC. It specifies CASSLAGGPRYNEQFF. The chain employs TRBV5-4 and TRBJ2-1, with TRBD2 matching 8 bases. The J segment lost 4 bases and the V segment lost 0 bases, leaving 6 bases of the junction unmatched. Per germline, CDR1 SGHNT and CDR2 YYREEE (reference sequence). The CDR3 sequence is 16 residues long. The full variable domain, rest sourced from reference TRBV5-4 and TRBJ2-1, is ETGVTQSPTHLIKTRGQQVTLRCSSQSGHNTVSWYQQALGQGPQFIFQYYREEENGRGNFPPRFSGLQFPNYSSELNVNALELDDSALYLCASSLAGGPRYNEQFFGPGTRLTVL.

This clonotype was detected only a few times. The chain employs TRBV27 and TRBJ2-2; 7 nucleotides line up with TRBD2. This CDR3 contains 14 residues. Germline CDR1 is MNHEY and CDR2 is SMNVEV (reference sequence). V gave up 6 bases and J gave up 7 bases; unmatched junction bases: 8. CDR3 DNA sequence: TGTGCCAGCAGCAAGCGGGATAGGGTCGGGGAGCTGTTTTTT. Protein sequence: CASSKRDRVGELFF.

This clonotype was seen repeatedly, ten times or more. The CDR3 region is CASTEDSTDTQYF. The CDR3 coding sequence is TGTGCCAGCACCGAGGACAGCACAGATACGCAGTATTTT. The J gene is TRBJ2-3, the V gene TRBV6-2 or TRBV6-3, with unresolved D. Germline V gene sequence: CDR1 MNHEY, CDR2 SVGEGT. V lost 7 bases to trimming and J lost 0 bases, with 8 bases between them. The CDR3 contains 13 residues.

Only a few counts were recorded for this clonotype. The J gene is TRBJ2-3, the V gene TRBV10-3, with D hard to call. The V gene lost 0 bases and the J gene lost 1 base, with 8 bases spanning the gap. The CDR3 contains 15 residues. Germline V lookup: CDR1 ENHRY, CDR2 SYGVKD. The CDR3 nucleotides read TGTGCCATCAGTGAGTCGTTTGGCCGCACAGATACGCAGTATTTT. Translated: CAISESFGRTDTQYF.

This clonotype was seen repeatedly, ten times or more. The V gene is TRBV12-3 or TRBV12-4, the J gene TRBJ1-2; the match to TRBD1 covers 7 bases. Trimming took 5 bases from V and 4 from J; bases not matched to a gene: 10. This CDR3 has 15 residues. The CDR3: CASSPSRGASYGYTF. As DNA, the CDR3 is TGTGCCAGCAGTCCTAGCAGGGGGGCCAGCTATGGCTACACCTTC.

This clonotype was counted only a few times. The V and J genes are TRBV29-1 and TRBJ2-2; 8 bases align to TRBD2. The CDR3 sequence is 15 residues long. J gave up 5 bases and V 6 bases, and 11 bases lay outside the gene matches. Germline V CDR1 and CDR2: SQVTM, ANQGSEA. CDR3 loop: CSVAGLASGTGELFF. CDR3 bases: TGCAGCGTAGCTGGACTAGCTTCCGGGACCGGGGAGCTGTTTTTT.

The chain carries TRBV4-1 and TRBJ2-7; D might be TRBD1 (5 bases). The germline gives CDR1 MGHRA, CDR2 YSYEKL. V was cut by 0 bases and J by 3 bases, with 12 bases left in between. The CDR3 loop spans 15 amino acids. Here the CDR3 DNA reads TGCGCCAGCAGCCAAGAGACAGCCGCCTTCTACGAGCAGTACTTC. Its protein is CASSQETAAFYEQYF.

Only a few counts were recorded for this clonotype. The V gene is TRBV11-2, the J gene TRBJ2-2; perhaps TRBD1 as D (5 bases). The CDR3 spans 13 residues. Germline CDR1 reads SGHAT; CDR2 reads FQNNGV. V gave up 5 bases and J gave up 7 bases, with 11 bases separating them. This CDR3 reads CASSPDIVGELFF. In DNA, the CDR3 is TGTGCCAGCAGCCCGGACATAGTCGGGGAGCTGTTTTTT. Supplemented by reference TRBV11-2 and TRBJ2-2, the full variable domain reads EAGVAQSPRYKIIEKRQSVAFWCNPISGHATLYWYQQILGQGPKLLIQFQNNGVVDDSQLPKDRFSAERLKGVDSTLKIQPAKLEDSAVYLCASSPDIVGELFFGEGSRLTVL.